The 28 T cell receptor beta chains in this list originate from one sample, sequenced in a study of T cell changes during pregnancy in multiple sclerosis. Produced via immunoSEQ multiplex PCR; TCRdb's table is partial and in-frame only. The data show around 51,000 clones, 94% seen once. This specimen was CD4+ T cells from peripheral blood mononuclear cells, taken in the second trimester of pregnancy. The source is a female donor with multiple sclerosis, enrolled in a pregnancy study.

The chain joins TRBV11-3 to TRBJ2-1, with D perhaps matching TRBD1 (5 bases). The germline gives CDR1 SGHNT, CDR2 YENEEA. The CDR3 extends over 14 amino acids. V lost 1 base to trimming and J lost 3 bases, with 7 bases between them. The CDR3 coding sequence is TGTGCCAGCAGCTTAGGACAGAACTACAATGAGCAGTTCTTC. Its translation is CASSLGQNYNEQFF.

The rearrangement links TRBV18 to TRBJ1-4; no reliable D call. This CDR3 region has 14 residues. V shed 1 base and J shed 8 bases, with 11 bases lying between them. The germline gives CDR1 KGHSH, CDR2 LQKENI. CDR3 nucleotide sequence: TGTGCCAGCTCACCACGGGAGAGAGGGGAAAAACTGTTTTTT. Translated, it gives CASSPRERGEKLFF. The full variable domain, with the rest looked up from reference TRBV18 and TRBJ1-4, is NAGVMQNPRHLVRRRGQEARLRCSPMKGHSHVYWYRQLPEEGLKFMVYLQKENIIDESGMPKERFSAEFPKEGPSILRIQQVVRGDSAAYFCASSPRERGEKLFFGSGTQLSVL.

The chain carries TRBV30 and TRBJ1-5; the D gene is possibly TRBD1 (5 bases). The CDR3 covers 14 residues. The V gene's germline CDR1 is GTSNPN and CDR2 SVGIG (reference sequence). V lost 1 base, J lost 5 bases, and 12 bases lay in between. CDR3 in amino acids: CAWSARRGDQPQHF. Written as DNA, the CDR3 is TGTGCCTGGAGTGCTAGGAGGGGCGATCAGCCCCAGCATTTT.

As regards this clone: A much larger clone differs from this one at a single base, so this may be a read error. The sample holds other DNA sequences that translate to the same CDR3. This chain connects TRBV4-3 to TRBJ1-2; 7 nucleotides line up with TRBD1. Looked up from germline, CDR1 is LGHNA and CDR2 is YSLEER. J was trimmed by 5 bases and V by 3 bases; bases with no gene match: 6. The CDR3 contains 14 residues. The CDR3 region is CASSQEGARYGYTF. CDR3 nucleotides: TGCGCCAGCAGCCAGGAGGGGGCGAGGTATGGCTACACCTTC.

The gene calls are TRBV7-2 and TRBJ1-2; 7 bases are shared with TRBD1. J lost 8 bases, V lost 5 bases, and 8 bases had no gene match. From germline, CDR1 is SGHTA and CDR2 FQGNSA. The CDR3 contains 13 residues. CDR3: CASSPDRFIGYTF. DNA for the CDR3: TGTGCCAGCAGCCCGGACAGGTTCATAGGCTACACCTTC.

The chain links TRBV9 to TRBJ1-6, with TRBD1 matching 11 bases. V was clipped by 4 bases and J by 7 bases; unmatched bases: 10. Germline lookup yields CDR1 SGDLS and CDR2 YYNGEE. CDR3 length: 17 amino acids. The CDR3 protein is CASSSRDRGSGNSPLHF. CDR3 nucleotide sequence: TGTGCCAGCAGCAGCCGGGACAGGGGGTCTGGGAATTCACCCCTCCACTTT.

The chain uses TRBV7-2 and TRBJ2-5; 8 bases line up with TRBD1. The CDR3 length is 13 residues. V was pared by 5 bases and J by 2 bases, with 1 base of the junction left unmatched. Germline V gene data show CDR1 as SGHTA and CDR2 as FQGNSA. For the CDR3, the DNA is TGTGCCAGCAGCCGGGACAGGCAAGAGACCCAGTACTTC. Protein: CASSRDRQETQYF.

This chain connects TRBV6-5 to TRBJ1-3; D gene unclear. CDR3 length: 15 amino acids. Looked up from germline, CDR1 is MNHEY and CDR2 is SVGAGI. Trimming removed 4 bases from V and 0 bases from J, with 10 bases in between. CDR3 protein: CASSSTGSSGNTIYF. CDR3 sequence (DNA): TGTGCCAGCAGTTCCACCGGGAGCTCTGGAAACACCATATATTTT.

The chain links TRBV7-9 to TRBJ1-3, with D uncertain. Trimming cost V 5 bases and J 0 bases, with 11 bases left between them. The CDR3 extends over 15 amino acids. Germline lookup yields CDR1 SEHNR and CDR2 FQNEAQ (reference sequence). CDR3 in DNA: TGTGCCAGCAGCCTAGACACGTCCTCTGGAAACACCATATATTTT. Amino acids: CASSLDTSSGNTIYF.

This clone came up a few times. This chain links TRBV5-1 with TRBJ1-1, with 7 nucleotides matching TRBD1. Germline values: CDR1 SGHRS, CDR2 YFSETQ. This CDR3 region has 16 residues. V shed 3 bases, J shed 3 bases, and the junction held 11 bases outside the gene matches. The CDR3 sequence is CASSSSQQGRHTEAFF. The CDR3 DNA reads TGCGCCAGCAGCTCTTCCCAACAGGGGAGGCACACTGAAGCTTTCTTT.

The chain is built from TRBV4-2 and TRBJ2-5; TRBD2 matches at 10 bases. Germline CDR1 is LGHNA and CDR2 is YNFKEQ. This CDR3 comprises 17 residues. Trimming cost V 1 base and J 3 bases; bases outside gene matches: 8. The CDR3 region is CASSQGSSGGVEETQYF. The CDR3 nucleotides read TGTGCCAGCAGCCAAGGGTCCAGCGGGGGGGTCGAAGAGACCCAGTACTTC.

This chain uses TRBV5-1 with TRBJ2-5, with 14 bases identical to TRBD2. Trimming removed 4 bases from V and 7 bases from J; junction bases left unmatched: 9. The germline V gene encodes CDR1 SGHRS and CDR2 YFSETQ. CDR3 size: 16 residues. CDR3 sequence reads: CASSPNPTSGGVTQYF. For the CDR3, the DNA is TGCGCCAGCAGCCCCAACCCGACTAGCGGGGGGGTGACCCAGTACTTC.

The chain employs TRBV11-2 and TRBJ2-5; 8 nucleotides match TRBD1. This CDR3 has 15 residues. Losses at the gene ends were 1 base for V and 1 base for J; bases not matched to a gene: 2. CDR1 and CDR2 from the germline V gene are SGHAT and FQNNGV. The CDR3 DNA is TGTGCCAGCAGCTTAGGACAGGGGCGCCAAGAGACCCAGTACTTC. This sequence encodes CASSLGQGRQETQYF.

V usage is TRBV27 and J usage is TRBJ1-5; D not certain. The V end lost 0 bases, the J end lost 0 bases, and 12 bases lay between the germline ends. Per germline, CDR1 MNHEY and CDR2 SMNVEV (reference sequence). This CDR3 comprises 17 residues. DNA of the CDR3: TGTGCCAGCAGTTTATCGTGGGCAGGTAATAGCAATCAGCCCCAGCATTTT. It codes for CASSLSWAGNSNQPQHF.

The chain carries TRBV12-5 and TRBJ1-1, with unresolved D. The germline V gene has CDR1 LGHNT and CDR2 FRNRAP. The ends were cut back, 6 bases at V and 10 bases at J, with 12 bases in the middle. CDR3 size: 11 residues. The CDR3 is CASGAGDIAFF. The DNA for the CDR3 is TGTGCTAGTGGAGCCGGGGATATAGCTTTCTTT. Full variable domain (outside the CDR3, taken from reference TRBV12-5 and TRBJ1-1): DARVTQTPRHKVTEMGQEVTMRCQPILGHNTVFWYRQTMMQGLELLAYFRNRAPLDDSGMPKDRFSAEMPDATLATLKIQPSEPRDSAVYFCASGAGDIAFFGQGTRLTVV.

The genes are TRBV5-8 and TRBJ2-5; 7 positions agree with TRBD1. Germline loops: CDR1 SGHTS, CDR2 YDEGEE. The ends lost 2 bases at V and 0 bases at J; junction bases unmatched: 4. The CDR3 length is 15 residues. The CDR3, as DNA: TGTGCCAGCAGCTTATACAGGGGTAACCAAGAGACCCAGTACTTC. Translation: CASSLYRGNQETQYF.

This sequence joins TRBV15 and TRBJ1-2; 12 bases agree with TRBD1. V lost 5 bases to trimming and J lost 5 bases; unmatched junction nucleotides: 15. Germline V gene sequence: CDR1 LNHNV, CDR2 YYDKDF (reference sequence). This CDR3 has 18 residues. The CDR3 protein is CATSPVGQGALRPYGYTF. The CDR3 DNA sequence: TGTGCCACCAGCCCCGTGGGACAGGGGGCGCTTCGCCCATATGGCTACACCTTC.

This clone was seen only once. The chain employs TRBV7-3 and TRBJ2-1, with 9 positions matching TRBD1. The CDR3 runs to 15 residues. Germline V lookup: CDR1 SGHTA, CDR2 FQGTGA. Trimming at V came to 2 bases and at J to 5 bases, leaving 4 bases not matched to a gene. CDR3 residues: CASSLAGQGDNEQFF. The DNA of the CDR3 is TGTGCCAGCAGCTTAGCGGGACAGGGAGACAATGAGCAGTTCTTC.

The rearrangement joins TRBV27 to TRBJ2-1, with TRBD2 matching 12 bases. The CDR3 has 15 residues. Unmatched junction bases numbered 5, after V lost 5 bases and J lost 6 bases. Germline V gene data show CDR1 as MNHEY and CDR2 as SMNVEV (reference sequence). CDR3 amino acids: CASSVLAGGPNEQFF. DNA of the CDR3: TGTGCCAGCAGTGTACTAGCGGGGGGCCCCAATGAGCAGTTCTTC.

This rearrangement joins TRBV21-1 to TRBJ1-4. TRBV21-1 counts as a pseudogene. The CDR3 consists of 16 residues. CDR3 sequence (DNA): TGTGCCAGCAGCAAAGAAAGTAACGGGAGAGATGAAAAACTGTTTTTT. Its translation: CASSKESNGRDEKLFF.

The CDR3: CASSLTGGPQLQPQHF. DNA for the CDR3: TGTGCCAGTAGTTTGACAGGGGGACCCCAGTTGCAGCCCCAGCATTTT. The rearrangement joins TRBV19 to TRBJ1-5; 9 bases fit TRBD1. Looked up from germline, CDR1 is LNHDA and CDR2 is SQIVND (reference sequence). This CDR3 has 16 amino acids. The V and J ends lost 5 bases and 7 bases, in that order; junction bases with no gene match: 12. The full variable domain, in which reference TRBV19 and TRBJ1-5 provide the parts outside the CDR3, is DGGITQSPKYLFRKEGQNVTLSCEQNLNHDAMYWYRQDPGQGLRLIYYSQIVNDFQKGDIAEGYSVSREKKESFPLTVTSAQKNPTAFYLCASSLTGGPQLQPQHFGDGTRLSIL.

The rearrangement links TRBV6-5 to TRBJ1-3; D remains unclear. V shed 3 bases and J shed 0 bases, with 12 bases lying between them. Germline V gives CDR1 MNHEY, CDR2 SVGAGI. CDR3 length equals 16 residues. The CDR3 region is CASSYSGATSGNTIYF. The CDR3 DNA is TGTGCCAGCAGTTATTCTGGAGCAACCTCTGGAAACACCATATATTTT.

The chain recombines TRBV19 with TRBJ2-7, with TRBD1 identical over 8 bases. Germline CDR1 and CDR2: LNHDA and SQIVND (reference sequence). Germline trimming cut 9 bases from V and 11 bases from J; bases unmatched to any gene: 9. The CDR3 spans 11 residues. The chain's CDR3 is CASKGVGQEYF. The CDR3 DNA sequence: TGTGCCAGCAAGGGGGTGGGACAGGAGTACTTC.

CDR3 sequence reads: CTSSPRQGRSVYGYTF. DNA of the CDR3: TGCACCAGCAGTCCCCGACAGGGTCGGTCCGTTTATGGCTACACCTTC. The V call is TRBV1, the J call TRBJ1-2; whether TRBD1, the table's D call, matches the DNA was not checked. TRBV1 is noted as a pseudogene. There are 16 residues in the CDR3.

V gene TRBV6-1 combines with J gene TRBJ2-5; tentative D call: TRBD1 (6 bases). The CDR3 has 14 amino acids. The V gene lost 4 bases and the J gene lost 4 bases, with 13 bases spanning the gap. CDR1 and CDR2 from the germline V gene are MNHNS and SASEGT. Written as DNA, the CDR3 is TGTGCCAGCAGTGGGACAGCCCTTGGAGAGACCCAGTACTTC. The encoded protein is CASSGTALGETQYF.

This clone was observed a single time. The chain employs TRBV5-6 and TRBJ1-4, with 8 positions matching TRBD1. The CDR3 spans 16 residues. After removal of 4 bases from V and 0 bases from J, the junction contained 5 bases not matched to a gene. Per the germline V gene, CDR1 is SGHDT and CDR2 is YYEEEE. The DNA of the CDR3 is TGTGCCAGCAGCCCTGGACAGGGTTCAACTAATGAAAAACTGTTTTTT. Translation: CASSPGQGSTNEKLFF. Based on the CDR3 plus reference TRBV5-6 and TRBJ1-4, the full variable domain is DAGVTQSPTHLIKTRGQQVTLRCSPKSGHDTVSWYQQALGQGPQFIFQYYEEEERQRGNFPDRFSGHQFPNYSSELNVNALLLGDSALYLCASSPGQGSTNEKLFFGSGTQLSVL.

CDR3 region: CASSLNRVGNQPQHF. The CDR3 DNA is TGTGCCAGCAGCTTAAACAGGGTCGGCAATCAGCCCCAGCATTTT. This rearrangement joins TRBV7-2 to TRBJ1-5; tentative D call: TRBD1 (6 bases). Trimming took 2 bases from V and 2 from J, leaving 10 bases between them. CDR3 length: 15 residues. The V gene's germline CDR1 is SGHTA and CDR2 FQGNSA.

This chain connects TRBV6-4 to TRBJ1-5; D might be TRBD1 (5 bases). V gave up 6 bases and J gave up 1 base, with 22 bases separating them. This CDR3 is 18 amino acids long. CDR1 MRHNA and CDR2 SNTAGT come from the germline V gene. CDR3 sequence (DNA): TGTGCCAGCAGCGCCCCGAGGAGGGGTGAAATAAGCAATCAGCCCCAGCATTTT. As protein: CASSAPRRGEISNQPQHF.